This T cell receptor (beta chain) was sequenced for a study of T-cell reconstitution after alpha-beta-depleted transplantation in children. Preparation of the TCRbeta library used unique molecular identifiers. A single record per CDR3 protein comes from TCRdb applying MiXCR to the PCR reads. This sample carries roughly 200,000 distinct CDR3 sequences, roughly 14% of them seen once, and the ten largest clones take around 14%. This clonotype has at least ten counts. The specimen was PBMCs from the stem cell graft donor, collected from the stem cell graft. The clonotype originates from a human donor who donated a stem cell graft to a child with acute lymphoblastic leukemia.

CDR3 in amino acids: CSAPRLAEHTDTQYF. CDR3 coding DNA: TGCAGTGCTCCTAGACTAGCGGAGCACACAGATACGCAGTATTTT. The chain couples TRBV20-1 to TRBJ2-3; 9 bases agree with TRBD2. Per the germline V gene, CDR1 is DFQATT and CDR2 is SNEGSKA (reference sequence). Unmatched junction bases numbered 8, after V lost 5 bases and J lost 2 bases. The CDR3 loop spans 15 amino acids.